This T cell receptor (beta chain) was observed in a study of Graves' ophthalmopathy and Graves' hyperthyroidism. Study findings and constraints: Most expanded clonotypes from thyroid (those above 0.001 frequency) were also found in blood.

Germline V gene data show CDR1 as SGHTA and CDR2 as FQGNSA. This CDR3 is 13 amino acids long. Trimming pared 3 bases from V and 2 bases from J, leaving 8 bases between. This clonotype was picked up many times. Its antigen is unknown. A duration under 3 months, NOSPECS ≥4, CAS ≥3 and moderate-to-severe activity characterized the donors with ophthalmopathy. The PBMCs originated from approximately 9.5 ml of fresh peripheral blood. Transcripts of RNA were the source for amplifying TCR beta CDR3 regions. In the first round, RT-PCR was carried out with HTBI primers, and a multiplex PCR formed the second round. TCRdb reprocessed the multiplex PCR reads with MiXCR, giving one entry per CDR3 protein. The table includes some 200,000 distinct CDR3 sequences, 25% to 30% detected once.

The rearrangement uses TRBV7-2 and TRBJ2-7, with D hard to call. This sequence was found in a man in his fifties or sixties with Graves' ophthalmopathy. What was sequenced was peripheral blood. The CDR3 loop reads CASSFSNTYEQYF. CDR3 bases: TGTGCCAGCAGCTTTTCGAACACCTACGAGCAGTACTTC.